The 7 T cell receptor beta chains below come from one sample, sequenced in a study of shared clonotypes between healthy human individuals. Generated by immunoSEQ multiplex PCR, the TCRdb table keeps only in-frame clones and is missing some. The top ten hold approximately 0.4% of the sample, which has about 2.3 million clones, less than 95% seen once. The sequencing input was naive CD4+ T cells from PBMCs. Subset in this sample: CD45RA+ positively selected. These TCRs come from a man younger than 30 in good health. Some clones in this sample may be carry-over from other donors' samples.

CDR3 bases: TGTGCCAGCAGAAGATCAGCAGTTTACGAGCAGTACTTC. Residues: CASRRSAVYEQYF. This rearrangement joins TRBV6-6 to TRBJ2-7; D remains ambiguous. The length of the CDR3 is 13 residues. The germline V gene encodes CDR1 MNHNY and CDR2 SVGAGI (reference sequence). The V gene lost 6 bases and the J gene lost 4 bases, with 13 bases spanning the gap.

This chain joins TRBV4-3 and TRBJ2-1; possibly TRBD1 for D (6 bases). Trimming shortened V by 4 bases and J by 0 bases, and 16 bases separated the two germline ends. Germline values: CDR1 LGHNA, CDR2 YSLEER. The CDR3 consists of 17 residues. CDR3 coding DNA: TGCGCCAGCAGCCGAGGGACCGGGACAAGCTCCTACAATGAGCAGTTCTTC. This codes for CASSRGTGTSSYNEQFF.

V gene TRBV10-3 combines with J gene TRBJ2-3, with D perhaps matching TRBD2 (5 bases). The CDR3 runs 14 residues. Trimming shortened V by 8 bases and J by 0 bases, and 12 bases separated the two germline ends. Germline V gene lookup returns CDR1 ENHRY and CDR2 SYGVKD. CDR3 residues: CAIGFGGSTDTQYF. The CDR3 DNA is TGTGCCATCGGTTTTGGCGGGAGCACAGATACGCAGTATTTT.

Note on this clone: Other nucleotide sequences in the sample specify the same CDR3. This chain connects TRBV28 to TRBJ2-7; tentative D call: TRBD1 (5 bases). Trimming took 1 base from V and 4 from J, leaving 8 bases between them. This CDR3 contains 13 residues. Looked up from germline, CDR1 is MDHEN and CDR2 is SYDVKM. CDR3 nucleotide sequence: TGTGCCAGCAGTTTATTGCAGGGTTACGAGCAGTACTTC. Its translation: CASSLLQGYEQYF.

The CDR3 DNA reads TGTGCCAGCAGCCTCCGGAGGGCCAGCAATGAGCAGTTCTTC. Translated, it gives CASSLRRASNEQFF. The J gene is TRBJ2-1, the V gene TRBV7-2; weak D call: TRBD2 (6 bases). Trimming took off 5 bases at V and 6 bases at J, with 14 bases between the two ends. The CDR3 covers 14 residues. Germline assignment: CDR1 SGHTA and CDR2 FQGNSA.

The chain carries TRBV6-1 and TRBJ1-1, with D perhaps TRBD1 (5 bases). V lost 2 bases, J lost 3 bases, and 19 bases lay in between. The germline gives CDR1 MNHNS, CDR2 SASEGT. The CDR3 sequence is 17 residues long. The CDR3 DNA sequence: TGTGCCAGCAGTGAACGGCTCAAGAGATTAGGGGACACTGAAGCTTTCTTT. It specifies CASSERLKRLGDTEAFF.

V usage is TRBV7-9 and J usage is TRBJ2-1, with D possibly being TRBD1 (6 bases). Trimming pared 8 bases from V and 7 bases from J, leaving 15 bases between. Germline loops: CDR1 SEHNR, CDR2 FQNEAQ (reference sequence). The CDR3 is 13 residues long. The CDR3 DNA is TGTGCCAGCCACCAGGGGAGAGGAAATGAGCAGTTCTTC. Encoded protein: CASHQGRGNEQFF.